The T cell receptor beta chain under discussion was sequenced for a study of beta chain features in type 1 diabetes. Looking at the study overall: The patients were much like the healthy donors in age, gender and cell yields.

Germline CDR1 is MGHRA and CDR2 is YSYEKL. The CDR3 runs 15 residues. The V end was cut by 2 bases, the J end by 2 bases, with 10 bases between. Investigators reverse transcribed all isolated RNA, so they sequenced expressed TCRB transcripts. For naive, central memory and regulatory T cell samples, reads averaged around 3.6 million. Libraries were prepared by immunoSEQ multiplex PCR; TCRdb keeps only in-frame clonotypes and omits some of them. This table holds about 620,000 clones, 15% to 17% found once. One heparinised blood draw, averaging about 0.11 L, came from each donor. J is TRBJ2-4 and V is TRBV4-1; perhaps TRBD1 as D (6 bases). This TCR was recovered from a young man in good health. The sequencing input was naive CD4+ T cells from blood. CDR3 residues: CASSQITGSKNIQYF. The CDR3, as DNA: TGCGCCAGCAGCCAAATTACAGGGTCCAAAAACATTCAGTACTTC.